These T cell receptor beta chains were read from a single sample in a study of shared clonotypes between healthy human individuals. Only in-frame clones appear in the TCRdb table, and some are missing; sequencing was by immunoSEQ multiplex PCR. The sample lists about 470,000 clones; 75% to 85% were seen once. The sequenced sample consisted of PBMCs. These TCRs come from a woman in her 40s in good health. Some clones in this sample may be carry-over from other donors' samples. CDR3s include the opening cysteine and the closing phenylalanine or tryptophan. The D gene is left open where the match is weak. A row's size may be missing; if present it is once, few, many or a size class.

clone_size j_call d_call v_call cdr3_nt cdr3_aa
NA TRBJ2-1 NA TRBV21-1 TGTGCCAGCAGCATGGGGACAGGGGATTTTTTTGAGCAGTTCTTC CASSMGTGDFFEQFF
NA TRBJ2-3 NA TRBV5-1 TGCGCCAGCAGCTTGGGAGGTTACGACACAGATACGCAGTATTTT CASSLGGYDTDTQYF
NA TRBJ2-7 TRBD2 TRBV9 TGTGCCAGCAGCGTAGGCGGGAGTGGGTACGAGCAGTACTTC CASSVGGSGYEQYF
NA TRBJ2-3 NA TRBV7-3 TGTGCCAGCAGCTTAGGACTACTATCTAGCACAGATACGCAGTATTTT CASSLGLLSSTDTQYF
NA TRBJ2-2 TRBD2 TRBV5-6 TGTGCCAGCAGCCCAACTAGCGGGAACACCGGGGAGCTGTTTTTT CASSPTSGNTGELFF
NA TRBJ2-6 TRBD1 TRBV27 TGTGCCACCAGAAACAGGGGGGCTGGGGCCAACGTCCTGACTTTC CATRNRGAGANVLTF
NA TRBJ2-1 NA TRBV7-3 TGTGCCAGCAGCCCCCGACTAGTTCGCTCCTACAATGAGCAGTTCTTC CASSPRLVRSYNEQFF
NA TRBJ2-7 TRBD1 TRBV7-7 TGTGCTAGCAGCTTAGCCGGGACAGGGGTTTCCTACGAGCAGTACTTC CASSLAGTGVSYEQYF
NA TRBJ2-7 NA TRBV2 TGTGCCAGCAGGGGTCAGACCTACGAGCAGTACTTC CASRGQTYEQYF
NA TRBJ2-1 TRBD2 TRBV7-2 TGTGCCAGCAGCTTAGTAGTGACTAGCGGCGTTGAGCAGTTCTTC CASSLVVTSGVEQFF
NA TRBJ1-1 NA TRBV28 TGTGCCAGCAGTTCTGGGGACCGGGCCACTGAAGCTTTCTTT CASSSGDRATEAFF
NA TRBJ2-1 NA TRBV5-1 TGCGCCAGCAGCTTGGCGGGGGAGGTCTACAATGAGCAGTTCTTC CASSLAGEVYNEQFF
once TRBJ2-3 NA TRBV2 TGTGCCGGAGCAGAGCCCTTCACAGATACGCAGTATTTT CAGAEPFTDTQYF
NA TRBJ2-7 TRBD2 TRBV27 TGTGCCAGCAGTCCGGGACTAGCGGGCCCCCCGCCGTACTTC CASSPGLAGPPPYF
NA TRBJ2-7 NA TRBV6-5 TGTGCCAGCAGTTACTCCTACGGAGGGTCCTACGAGCAGTACTTC CASSYSYGGSYEQYF
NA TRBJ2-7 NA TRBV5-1 TGCGCCAGCAGCCCCCAAGGGGGGTCCTACGAGCAGTACTTC CASSPQGGSYEQYF
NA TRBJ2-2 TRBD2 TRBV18 TGTGCCAGCTCTTGGGGACTAGCGGAAAACACCGGGGAGCTGTTTTTT CASSWGLAENTGELFF
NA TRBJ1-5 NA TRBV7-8 TGTGCCAGCAGTACTACAGGCATTAGCAATCAGCCCCAGCATTTT CASSTTGISNQPQHF
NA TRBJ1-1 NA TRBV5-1 TGCGCCAGCAGCCCCGGGGAGGGGGGAACTGAAGCTTTCTTT CASSPGEGGTEAFF
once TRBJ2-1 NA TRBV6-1 TGTGCCAGCAGCCCAGACTACAATGAGCAGTTCTTC CASSPDYNEQFF
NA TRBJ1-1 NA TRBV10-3 TGTGCCATCAGTGACCCGGTGGGTCGGACTGAAGCTTTCTTT CAISDPVGRTEAFF
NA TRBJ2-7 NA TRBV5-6 TGTGCCAGCAGCTTATACTCCTACGAGCAGTACTTC CASSLYSYEQYF
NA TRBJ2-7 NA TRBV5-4 TGTGCCAGCAGCTTGAGGTCGTCTGCTAACGAGCAGTACTTC CASSLRSSANEQYF
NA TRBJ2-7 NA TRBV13 TGTGCCAGCAGCTTTGGCGGGCCGTCCTCCTACGAGCAGTACTTC CASSFGGPSSYEQYF
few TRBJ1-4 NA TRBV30 TGTGCCTGGAGTGACCTCACAGGGTATAATGAAAAACTGTTTTTT CAWSDLTGYNEKLFF
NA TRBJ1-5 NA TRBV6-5 TGTGCCAGCAGTTACCGGGACACCCATAGCAATCAGCCCCAGCATTTT CASSYRDTHSNQPQHF
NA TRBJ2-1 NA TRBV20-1 TGCAGTGCTAGTCGGAACCAGCAGTTCTTC CSASRNQQFF
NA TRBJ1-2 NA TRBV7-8 TGTGCCAGCAGCTTAACCGAGCGATATGGCTACACCTTC CASSLTERYGYTF
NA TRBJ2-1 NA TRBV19 TGTGCCAGTAGTATCTACAGTAGCTCCTACAATGAGCAGTTCTTC CASSIYSSSYNEQFF